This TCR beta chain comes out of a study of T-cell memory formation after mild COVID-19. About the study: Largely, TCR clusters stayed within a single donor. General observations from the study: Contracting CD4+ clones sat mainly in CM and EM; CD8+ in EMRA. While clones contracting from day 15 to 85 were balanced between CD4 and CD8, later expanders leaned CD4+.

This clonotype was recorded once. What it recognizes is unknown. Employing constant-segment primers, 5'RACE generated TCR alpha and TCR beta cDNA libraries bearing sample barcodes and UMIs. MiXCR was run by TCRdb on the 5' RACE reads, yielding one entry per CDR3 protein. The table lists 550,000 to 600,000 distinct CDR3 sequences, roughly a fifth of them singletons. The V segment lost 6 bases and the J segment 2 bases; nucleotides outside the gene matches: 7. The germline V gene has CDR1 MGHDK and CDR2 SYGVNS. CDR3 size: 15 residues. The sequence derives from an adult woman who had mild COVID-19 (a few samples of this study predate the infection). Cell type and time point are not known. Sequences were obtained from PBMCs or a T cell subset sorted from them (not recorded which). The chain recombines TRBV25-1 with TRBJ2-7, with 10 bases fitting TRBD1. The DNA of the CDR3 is TGTGCCAGCAGGGCCGGGACAGGGGCTACCTACGAGCAGTACTTC. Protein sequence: CASRAGTGATYEQYF.